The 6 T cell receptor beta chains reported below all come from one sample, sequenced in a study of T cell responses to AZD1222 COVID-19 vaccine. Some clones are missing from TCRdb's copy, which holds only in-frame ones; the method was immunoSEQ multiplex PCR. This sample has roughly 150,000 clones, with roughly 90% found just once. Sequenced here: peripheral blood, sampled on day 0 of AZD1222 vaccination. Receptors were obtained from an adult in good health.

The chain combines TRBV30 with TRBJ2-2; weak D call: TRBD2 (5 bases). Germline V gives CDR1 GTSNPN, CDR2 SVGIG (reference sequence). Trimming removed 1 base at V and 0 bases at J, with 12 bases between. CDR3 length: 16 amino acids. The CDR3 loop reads CAWSEEVEANTGELFF. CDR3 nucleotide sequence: TGTGCCTGGAGTGAAGAGGTGGAGGCGAACACCGGGGAGCTGTTTTTT.

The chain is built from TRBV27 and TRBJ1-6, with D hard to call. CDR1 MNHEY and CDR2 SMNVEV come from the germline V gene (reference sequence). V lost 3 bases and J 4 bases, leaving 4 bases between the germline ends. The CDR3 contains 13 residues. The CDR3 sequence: CASSFGYNSPLHF. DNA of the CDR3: TGTGCCAGCAGTTTCGGGTATAATTCACCCCTCCACTTT.

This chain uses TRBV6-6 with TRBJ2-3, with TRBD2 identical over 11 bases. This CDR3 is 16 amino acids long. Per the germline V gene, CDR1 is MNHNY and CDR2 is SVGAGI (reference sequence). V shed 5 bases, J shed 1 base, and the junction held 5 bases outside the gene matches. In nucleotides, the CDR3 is TGTGCCAGCAGTCGACTACTAGCGGGGGGCACAGATACGCAGTATTTT. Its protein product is CASSRLLAGGTDTQYF.

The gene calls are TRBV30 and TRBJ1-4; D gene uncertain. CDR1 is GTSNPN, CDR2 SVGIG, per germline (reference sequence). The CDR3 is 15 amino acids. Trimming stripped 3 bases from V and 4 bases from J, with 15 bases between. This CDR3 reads CAWRVPGYGNEKLFF. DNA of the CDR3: TGTGCCTGGAGGGTGCCGGGGTACGGTAATGAAAAACTGTTTTTT.

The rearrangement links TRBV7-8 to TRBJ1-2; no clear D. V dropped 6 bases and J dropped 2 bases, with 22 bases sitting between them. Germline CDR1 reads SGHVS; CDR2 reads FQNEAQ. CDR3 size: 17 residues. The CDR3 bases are TGTGCCAGCAGTAATACGATCGGGTCCCGGCCCAACTATGGCTACACCTTC. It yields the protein CASSNTIGSRPNYGYTF.

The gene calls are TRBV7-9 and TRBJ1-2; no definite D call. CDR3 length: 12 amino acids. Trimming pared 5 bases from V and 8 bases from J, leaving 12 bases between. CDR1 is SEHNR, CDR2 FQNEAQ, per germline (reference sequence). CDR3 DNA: TGTGCCAGCAGCCTGTGGGTAGAAGGCTACACCTTC. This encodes CASSLWVEGYTF.